A selection of T cell receptor beta chains follows, all from one sample in a study of beta chain features in type 1 diabetes. TCRdb keeps only in-frame clones here, not all; method: immunoSEQ multiplex PCR. This table holds a few hundred thousand clones, around 20% found once. Sequencing was carried out using naive CD4+ T cells from blood. These receptor sequences come from a woman aged 40 to 55 with type 1 diabetes. Each CDR3 is given with its conserved first and last residue. D genes are given only for firm matches. The size field is filled for only some rows; it gives once, few, many or a size class.

J | V | D | size | CDR3 | DNA
TRBJ2-7 | TRBV5-4 | - | - | CASSNMNSEQYF | TGTGCCAGCAGCAACATGAATTCCGAGCAGTACTTC
TRBJ1-1 | TRBV4-2 | TRBD1 | - | CASSRLLTGTGGTEAFF | TGTGCCAGCAGCCGCCTCCTTACCGGGACAGGGGGGACTGAAGCTTTCTTT
TRBJ2-7 | TRBV7-2 | - | few | CASSLGQGRTYEQYF | TGTGCCAGCAGCTTAGGGCAGGGAAGAACCTACGAGCAGTACTTC
TRBJ1-5 | TRBV5-6 | TRBD1 | - | CASSFRGQGNQPQHF | TGTGCCAGCAGCTTCAGGGGACAGGGCAATCAGCCCCAGCATTTT
TRBJ1-1 | TRBV7-2 | - | - | CASSLTVMNTEAFF | TGTGCCAGCAGCTTGACAGTCATGAACACTGAAGCTTTCTTT
TRBJ2-4 | TRBV30 | TRBD1 | few | CAWSTGDLNIQYF | TGTGCCTGGAGCACAGGGGATCTGAACATTCAGTACTTC
TRBJ2-5 | TRBV19 | - | - | CASSILRSGRETQYF | TGTGCCAGTAGTATACTGCGCTCTGGGAGGGAGACCCAGTACTTC
TRBJ2-6 | TRBV5-1 | TRBD2 | - | CASSPGGPGANVLTF | TGCGCCAGCAGCCCGGGGGGTCCTGGGGCCAACGTCCTGACTTTC
TRBJ2-7 | TRBV10-3 | TRBD2 | few | CAIRAGGVGEQYF | TGTGCCATCAGAGCGGGAGGAGTCGGAGAGCAGTACTTC
TRBJ1-2 | TRBV5-1 | TRBD1 | - | CASSLGDSAVYGYTF | TGCGCCAGCAGCTTGGGGGACAGTGCTGTCTATGGCTACACCTTC
TRBJ1-1 | TRBV29-1 | - | - | CSALLRYQYTEAFF | TGCAGCGCCCTCTTACGATACCAGTACACTGAAGCTTTCTTT
TRBJ1-1 | TRBV9 | - | few | CASSGVQGNVAFF | TGTGCCAGCAGCGGGGTCCAGGGGAATGTAGCTTTCTTT
TRBJ2-5 | TRBV7-8 | TRBD2 | few | CASSEREMGETQYF | TGTGCCAGCAGTGAGCGGGAGATGGGAGAGACCCAGTACTTC
TRBJ2-3 | TRBV7-2 | - | - | CASSSTRGATSSYTQYF | TGTGCCAGCAGCTCGACCCGCGGGGCTACTAGCTCCTATACGCAGTATTTT
TRBJ1-1 | TRBV7-9 | TRBD1 | - | CASSPRWDREVNTEAFF | TGTGCCAGCAGCCCCAGGTGGGACAGGGAGGTGAACACTGAAGCTTTCTTT
TRBJ2-5 | TRBV5-1 | TRBD1 | - | CASSFGGQGFETQYF | TGCGCCAGCAGCTTCGGGGGACAGGGGTTTGAGACCCAGTACTTC
TRBJ1-4 | TRBV7-8 | TRBD1 | - | CASSPHPWDRGHWEKLFF | TGTGCCAGCAGCCCCCATCCCTGGGACAGGGGGCATTGGGAAAAACTGTTTTTT
TRBJ1-5 | TRBV9 | - | - | CASSVAGHSNQPQHF | TGTGCCAGCAGCGTAGCAGGGCATAGCAATCAGCCCCAGCATTTT
TRBJ1-3 | TRBV6-5 | - | - | CASSYGGKGNTIYF | TGTGCCAGCAGTTACGGGGGGAAAGGAAACACCATATATTTT
TRBJ1-2 | TRBV7-9 | TRBD1 | - | CASSKARDRGNGYTF | TGTGCCAGCAGCAAAGCACGGGACAGGGGGAATGGCTACACCTTC
TRBJ1-5 | TRBV4-2 | TRBD1 | - | CASSQETGGDQPQHF | TGTGCCAGCAGCCAAGAGACAGGGGGTGATCAGCCCCAGCATTTT
TRBJ2-3 | TRBV9 | TRBD2 | - | CASTGGSRSDTQYF | TGTGCCAGCACGGGCGGGAGTAGGTCAGATACGCAGTATTTT